Only one count was recorded for the clone carrying this T cell receptor beta chain. With 6 bases removed from V and 11 bases from J, the gap between germline ends came to 11 bases. The CDR3 totals 12 residues. This sample stems from a study of blood T cell repertoires in COVID-19. The overall study: Acute and convalescent COVID-19 specimens originated in the United States, Italy and Spain. PBMCs, B-cell-depleted T cells, or T cells provided the cDNA or gDNA that made up the material.

The study assigned cohorts using participant-reported clinical history. Authors' methods: Estimation of nucleated cell counts was performed using reference gene primer amplification. Generated by immunoSEQ multiplex PCR, the TCRdb table keeps only in-frame clones and is missing some. V and J calls plus clone size are reproduced from that table; the DNA served to infer D and trimming. The repertoire consists of a few hundred thousand clones, with about 86% occurring once and the leading ten covering 3.8%. J is TRBJ1-6 and V is TRBV12-3 or TRBV12-4; unclear D gene. The specimen was PBMCs or T cells enriched from blood (not recorded which). The clonotype was recovered from a woman between 40 and 55 years old with acute COVID-19. The chain's CDR3 is CASSPARAPLHF. As DNA, the CDR3 is TGTGCCAGCAGCCCAGCGAGGGCACCCCTCCACTTT.